This T cell receptor (beta chain) derives from a study of Ad26.COV2.S vaccination and SARS-CoV-2 variants. To note about this clone: Its cognate antigen is unknown.

This table comes from immunoSEQ multiplex PCR, and its TCRdb copy is limited to in-frame clones, with some not included. The sample records around 300,000 clones, about 87% being singletons. V shed 6 bases and J 5 bases; nucleotides not matched to a gene: 4. The CDR3 runs 14 residues. Germline loops: CDR1 MNHEY, CDR2 SVGAGI. General study results and limits: Reportedly, after vaccination the spike-specific CD8+ and CD4+ T cell responses displayed substantial breadth. Breadth of non-spike TCRs did not differ between vaccinees and placebo recipients.

The treatment denotes: approximately 18 received Ad26.COV2.S at low or high dose, single or two shots; about five received placebo; per-sample allocation not given. All samples were drawn on day 63, counting from the first vaccine or placebo injection. Expression of Wuhan-strain SARS-CoV-2 spike came from the Ad26 vector that formed the vaccine. The chain recombines TRBV6-5 with TRBJ1-4; 9 bases line up with TRBD1. The clonotype originates from a person aged 18-65 years who received the Ad26.COV2.S COVID-19 vaccine or a placebo. The sequenced sample was peripheral blood, obtained in a trial of Ad26.COV2.S vaccine versus placebo. CDR3 in amino acids: CASSATGGNEKLFF. CDR3 DNA: TGTGCCAGCAGCGCGACAGGGGGGAATGAAAAACTGTTTTTT.